This T cell receptor (beta chain) appears in the sequencing data of a study of metastatic and nonmetastatic thyroid tumors. In the study overall: Comparative analysis of repertoires was undertaken across blood and tumor or nodule tissue obtained from malignant and benign thyroid patients.

Regarding the study as a whole: Reportedly, malignant thyroid tumors had significantly higher TCR beta diversity than benign nodules, in blood and tumor.

Per the study methods: For papillary thyroid cancer, a distant-metastasis classifier was constructed from CDR3 differences observed across clinicopathological groups. TCRdb re-called clones via MiXCR from the PCR reads. TCRdb's processing, not the study's, gives the V and J calls here. The table includes 30,000 to 35,000 clones, 25% to 35% detected once. V was clipped by 5 bases and J by 6 bases; unmatched bases: 4. CDR3 length: 15 amino acids. The germline V gene encodes CDR1 MNHNS and CDR2 SASEGT. No treatment of any kind had been given to any patient before thyroid surgery. Turning to this clone: The antigen remains unidentified.

The sample was blood. The receptor was isolated from a female donor with papillary thyroid cancer or a benign thyroid nodule (not recorded which). Some clones in this sample may be carry-over from other donors' samples. The gene calls are TRBV6-1 and TRBJ2-2, with 12 positions matching TRBD2. CDR3: CASSLAGGLAGELFF. CDR3 nucleotides: TGTGCCAGCAGTCTAGCGGGAGGGTTGGCCGGGGAGCTGTTTTTT.